These 24 T cell receptor beta chains were all obtained from the same sample, sequenced in a study of vaccination effects on CD4 cells after COVID-19. Assay: immunoSEQ multiplex PCR; the TCRdb copy retains only in-frame clones and omits some. Of about 15,000 clones listed, 70% were seen once; the top ten hold 9% to 9.5%. No cognate antigen is known for these TCRs. ViraFEST assay sequencing came after antigen-specific CD4+ T cells were expanded with viral peptide pools. Subsequent to a culture period of 10 to 11 days, CD4+ T cells were isolated. Each participant was administered two doses of either the BNT162b2 or the mRNA-1273 vaccine. The sequenced sample was CD4+ T cells from PBMCs cultured with SARS-CoV-2 spike peptides, obtained after COVID-19 vaccination. All receptors derive from a human donor who received a COVID-19 vaccine.

This chain uses TRBV6-1 with TRBJ2-1, with D possibly being TRBD2 (6 bases). From germline, CDR1 is MNHNS and CDR2 SASEGT. The length of the CDR3 is 13 residues. Deletions cut 0 bases from V and 7 bases from J, with 7 bases between. For the CDR3, the DNA is TGTGCCAGCAGTGAAGCCCTAGCGAATGAGCAGTTCTTC. Encoded protein: CASSEALANEQFF.

A single count supports this clone. The J gene is TRBJ2-1, the V gene TRBV6-6, with D possibly matching TRBD2 (5 bases). The CDR3 has 13 amino acids. Deletions cut 6 bases from V and 3 bases from J, with 9 bases between. Germline V gene sequence: CDR1 MNHNY, CDR2 SVGAGI (reference sequence). The DNA for the CDR3 is TGTGCCAGCAGAGTAGGACTCTACAATGAGCAGTTCTTC. Its translation is CASRVGLYNEQFF.

This clone has just a few counts. This chain uses TRBV6-1 with TRBJ1-2; 7 bases are shared with TRBD1. V shed 2 bases, J shed 5 bases, and the junction held 8 bases outside the gene matches. This CDR3 spans 15 amino acids. The V gene's germline CDR1 is MNHNS and CDR2 SASEGT. The CDR3, as DNA: TGTGCCAGCAGTGAAAGACAGGGCGTACCTTATGGCTACACCTTC. Protein: CASSERQGVPYGYTF.

This clone appeared a few times. The rearrangement uses TRBV19 and TRBJ1-5, with 11 bases that match TRBD1. Germline CDR1 reads LNHDA; CDR2 reads SQIVND (reference sequence). V trimming: 7 bases; J trimming: 7 bases; junction bases outside the gene matches: 9. This CDR3 is built from 15 residues. The CDR3 spells CASNAGTGGSQPQHF. DNA of the CDR3: TGTGCCAGTAATGCCGGGACAGGGGGGAGCCAGCCCCAGCATTTT.

The CDR3 here is CASSTPGTAKYEQYF. The CDR3, as DNA: TGTGCCAGCAGTACCCCCGGGACTGCTAAGTACGAGCAGTACTTC. The genes are TRBV28 and TRBJ2-7, with D possibly matching TRBD2 (6 bases). The V end was cut by 5 bases, the J end by 4 bases, with 18 bases between. The length of the CDR3 is 15 residues. CDR1 and CDR2 from the germline V gene are MDHEN and SYDVKM.

A single count supports this clone. The gene calls are TRBV5-1 and TRBJ2-7; 7 bases align to TRBD1. Germline-derived CDR1 and CDR2 are SGHRS and YFSETQ. The CDR3 sequence is 16 residues long. Unmatched junction bases numbered 14, after V lost 4 bases and J lost 4 bases. CDR3 loop: CASSLGQARTSYEQYF. The CDR3 DNA reads TGCGCCAGCAGCCTCGGACAGGCTAGGACGTCTTACGAGCAGTACTTC.

This sequence joins TRBV7-6 and TRBJ1-4, with a weak D call TRBD1 (6 bases). The germline V and J ends were trimmed by 5 bases and 1 base, with 11 bases remaining between them. Per germline, CDR1 SGHVS and CDR2 FNYEAQ. The CDR3 loop spans 15 amino acids. The chain's CDR3 is CASSLQQGTNEKLFF. The CDR3 DNA follows: TGTGCCAGCAGCCTACAACAGGGAACTAATGAAAAACTGTTTTTT.

This chain joins TRBV9 and TRBJ2-2; TRBD1 matches at 11 bases. With 0 bases clipped from V and 3 bases from J, the junction kept 7 bases outside the gene matches. Looked up from germline, CDR1 is SGDLS and CDR2 is YYNGEE. This CDR3 contains 18 residues. In nucleotides, the CDR3 is TGTGCCAGCAGCGTAGAAAGTGGACAGGGGGCCGACACCGGGGAGCTGTTTTTT. Its protein product is CASSVESGQGADTGELFF.

The rearrangement joins TRBV18 to TRBJ1-1; D may be TRBD1 (5 bases). Germline V CDR1 and CDR2: KGHSH, LQKENI. This CDR3 spans 14 amino acids. V lost 4 bases to trimming and J lost 4 bases, with 13 bases between them. CDR3 sequence reads: CASSRGTASTEAFF. The CDR3 coding sequence is TGTGCCAGCTCACGGGGGACGGCCAGCACTGAAGCTTTCTTT.

The chain has TRBV28 and TRBJ2-4; 13 nucleotides line up with TRBD2. The CDR3 loop spans 16 amino acids. The germline V gene encodes CDR1 MDHEN and CDR2 SYDVKM. V was pared by 3 bases and J by 9 bases, with 8 bases of the junction left unmatched. The CDR3 sequence: CASSFGGLAGASIQYF. CDR3 coding DNA: TGTGCCAGCAGTTTTGGAGGACTAGCGGGAGCGAGCATTCAGTACTTC. Full variable domain (outside the CDR3, taken from reference TRBV28 and TRBJ2-4): DVKVTQSSRYLVKRTGEKVFLECVQDMDHENMFWYRQDPGLGLRLIYFSYDVKMKEKGDIPEGYSVSREKKERFSLILESASTNQTSMYLCASSFGGLAGASIQYFGAGTRLSVL.

The chain couples TRBV27 to TRBJ2-1; TRBD1 aligns across 11 bases. This CDR3 is built from 16 residues. Germline CDR1 MNHEY, CDR2 SMNVEV (reference sequence). J was trimmed by 4 bases and V by 5 bases; bases with no gene match: 7. The CDR3 loop is CASSTYRDRGYNEQFF. For the CDR3, the DNA is TGTGCCAGCAGTACATACCGGGACAGGGGGTACAATGAGCAGTTCTTC.

The chain has TRBV18 and TRBJ1-2; D uncertain. Germline-derived CDR1 and CDR2 are KGHSH and LQKENI. V was cut by 1 base and J by 0 bases, with 6 bases left in between. There are 14 residues in the CDR3. This chain's CDR3 is CASSPQGPNYGYTF. The CDR3 DNA reads TGTGCCAGCTCACCACAGGGTCCTAACTATGGCTACACCTTC.

The chain couples TRBV2 to TRBJ1-5; maybe TRBD1 (6 bases). Trimming removed 5 bases at V and 0 bases at J, with 8 bases between. Per the germline V gene, CDR1 is SNHLY and CDR2 is FYNNEI. This CDR3 is built from 14 residues. CDR3 protein: CASSRGNSNQPQHF. The CDR3 DNA is TGTGCCAGCAGTAGGGGGAATAGCAATCAGCCCCAGCATTTT.

V and J are TRBV12-3 or TRBV12-4 and TRBJ2-7; D remains unclear. This CDR3 is 11 amino acids long. V lost 3 bases and J 3 bases, leaving 3 bases between the germline ends. The CDR3 DNA is TGTGCCAGCAGTTTCGGCTACGAGCAGTACTTC. The encoded protein is CASSFGYEQYF.

The V and J genes are TRBV5-1 and TRBJ2-5; TRBD2 matches at 8 bases. V trimming: 0 bases; J trimming: 5 bases; junction bases outside the gene matches: 3. Germline CDR1 is SGHRS and CDR2 is YFSETQ. The CDR3 runs to 14 residues. The CDR3 protein is CASSLGLAGETQYF. CDR3 nucleotide sequence: TGCGCCAGCAGCTTGGGGCTAGCGGGCGAGACCCAGTACTTC.

The chain combines TRBV10-2 with TRBJ1-5; the D is unclear. V was clipped by 5 bases and J by 4 bases, with 9 bases between them. In germline, CDR1 is WSHSY, CDR2 SAAADI. The CDR3 spans 13 residues. The CDR3 sequence: CASSPTPNQPQHF. CDR3 DNA: TGCGCCAGCAGTCCCACACCAAATCAGCCCCAGCATTTT.

This clone appeared a few times. This sequence joins TRBV14 and TRBJ1-1; D is possibly TRBD1 (5 bases). Trimming removed 0 bases at V and 6 bases at J, with 14 bases between. The CDR3 has 15 residues. Germline CDR1 reads SGHDN; CDR2 reads FVKESK. Here the CDR3 reads CASSQERAIRAEAFF. In DNA, the CDR3 is TGTGCCAGCAGCCAAGAAAGGGCTATCAGGGCTGAAGCTTTCTTT.

The chain carries TRBV7-9 and TRBJ2-1; D is ambiguous. Germline CDR1 SEHNR, CDR2 FQNEAQ (reference sequence). The CDR3 has 13 residues. V was clipped by 0 bases and J by 7 bases, with 7 bases between them. CDR3 loop: CASSLATENEQFF. CDR3 bases: TGTGCCAGCAGCTTAGCGACGGAAAATGAGCAGTTCTTC.

The chain combines TRBV5-5 with TRBJ1-3; D unresolved. V lost 0 bases and J lost 0, with 13 bases in between. The CDR3 extends over 17 amino acids. Per the germline V gene, CDR1 is SGHKS and CDR2 is YYEKEE (reference sequence). The DNA for the CDR3 is TGTGCCAGCAGCTTGGTTGGTGTACTTTTCTCTGGAAACACCATATATTTT. This encodes CASSLVGVLFSGNTIYF.

The chain couples TRBV4-1 to TRBJ2-6; D not certain. The CDR3 runs to 17 residues. Trimming removed 2 bases at V and 0 bases at J, with 11 bases between. The germline CDR1 and CDR2 sequences are MGHRA and YSYEKL. The CDR3 DNA reads as TGCGCCAGCAGCCAACTCCTGAGCCCCTCTGGGGCCAACGTCCTGACTTTC. It encodes CASSQLLSPSGANVLTF.

DNA of the CDR3: TGTGCCAGCAGTGAGGGCGGGAGGTTTGCAGATACGCAGTATTTT. Translated, it gives CASSEGGRFADTQYF. This rearrangement joins TRBV2 to TRBJ2-3; 8 nucleotides line up with TRBD2. The CDR3 has 15 amino acids. Germline loops: CDR1 SNHLY, CDR2 FYNNEI. The J segment lost 4 bases and the V segment lost 3 bases, leaving 6 bases of the junction unmatched.

This rearrangement joins TRBV11-3 to TRBJ1-1; D is undetermined. Trimming removed 2 bases at V and 4 bases at J, with 11 bases between. The germline V gene has CDR1 SGHNT and CDR2 YENEEA. The CDR3 spans 14 residues. The CDR3 reads CASSLQAVGTEAFF. DNA of the CDR3: TGTGCCAGCAGCTTACAGGCAGTCGGCACTGAAGCTTTCTTT. Full variable domain (rest looked up from reference TRBV11-3 and TRBJ1-1): EAGVVQSPRYKIIEKKQPVAFWCNPISGHNTLYWYLQNLGQGPELLIRYENEEAVDDSQLPKDRFSAERLKGVDSTLKIQPAELGDSAVYLCASSLQAVGTEAFFGQGTRLTVV.

This clone was seen a handful of times. Distinct nucleotide sequences in the sample also encode this CDR3. This chain joins TRBV5-1 and TRBJ1-3, with D perhaps TRBD1 (5 bases). Germline CDR1 SGHRS, CDR2 YFSETQ. Deletions cut 4 bases from V and 0 bases from J, with 14 bases between. This CDR3 has 16 amino acids. CDR3 sequence: CASSPLTGGSGNTIYF. The CDR3 bases are TGCGCCAGCAGCCCTCTCACAGGCGGCTCTGGAAACACCATATATTTT.

This chain connects TRBV9 to TRBJ1-1, with 8 bases aligning to TRBD1. The junction had 9 bases not matched to a gene; V was cut back by 4 bases and J by 1 base. The CDR3 covers 16 residues. Germline V gene lookup returns CDR1 SGDLS and CDR2 YYNGEE. DNA for the CDR3: TGTGCCAGCAGCCCAGGACAGGGACAATCGAACACTGAAGCTTTCTTT. It is translated as CASSPGQGQSNTEAFF.